Below are 10 T cell receptor beta chains sequenced from a single sample in a study of blood T cells in healthy people across ages (dated by TCRdb to about 2015). The library was made by 5' RACE. The sequencing machine was an Illumina HiSeq 2500. A second PCR of about 7 to 12 cycles was run with a J-beta primer mix and a sample-barcoded 5' primer. In TCRdb, the public reads were trimmed at Q25 with fastp and aligned with MiXCR, with productive beta chains retained. One record per CDR3 amino acid sequence lists the most common genes and DNA. This sample gives roughly 640,000 distinct CDR3 sequences in total; about 30% of them show up just once. The top ten hold less than 20% of the sample. Material for sequencing was blood. These receptors were obtained from a woman of 80 years or more in good health.

Concerning this clonotype itself: This may be a read error: a much more frequent sequence differs by one nucleotide. The chain employs TRBV20-1 and TRBJ2-1; a possible D gene is TRBD1 (6 bases). The J call is in doubt because the DNA end fits TRBJ2-7 better. CDR1 and CDR2 (germline): DFQATT, SNEGSKA (reference sequence). The CDR3 has 16 residues. Written as DNA, the CDR3 is TGCAGTGCTAGACCCAGGACAGCGAACTCCTACAATGAGCAGTACTTC. Its translation is CSARPRTANSYNEQYF.

This clonotype was found many times. The chain carries TRBV27 and TRBJ1-6; 7 bases agree with TRBD1. The CDR3 loop spans 15 amino acids. With 3 bases clipped from V and 14 bases from J, the junction kept 13 bases outside the gene matches. CDR1 and CDR2 from the germline V gene are MNHEY and SMNVEV (reference sequence). The CDR3 DNA is TGTGCCAGCAGTTTGAGTCCAGGGGGGGCTCCGACCCTCCACTTT. Protein: CASSLSPGGAPTLHF.

This clonotype was observed a few times. The V gene is TRBV7-2, the J gene TRBJ2-2; perhaps D is TRBD1 or TRBD2 (6 bases each). CDR3 length: 14 residues. V lost 3 bases and J lost 4, with 9 bases in between. Germline V gives CDR1 SGHTA, CDR2 FQGNSA. The CDR3 reads CASSFSGATGELFF. In DNA form, the CDR3 reads TGTGCCAGCAGCTTCTCGGGGGCCACCGGGGAGCTGTTTTTT.

The sample holds a few counts of this clonotype. The V and J genes are TRBV27 and TRBJ1-6, with 7 bases that match TRBD1. V lost 6 bases and J lost 6; bases outside the gene matches: 11. CDR3 length: 16 amino acids. Germline lookup yields CDR1 MNHEY and CDR2 SMNVEV (reference sequence). Here the CDR3 DNA reads TGTGCCAGCAGGCGGTCGGGAGGGGGCTTTAATTCACCCCTCCACTTT. Protein sequence: CASRRSGGGFNSPLHF.

CDR3 region: CVTKFTSGGIETQYF. The DNA for the CDR3 is TGTGTCACTAAATTTACTAGCGGGGGCATAGAGACCCAGTACTTC. J is TRBJ2-5 and V is TRBV6-5; 11 bases agree with TRBD2. Germline V gene sequence: CDR1 MNHEY, CDR2 SVGAGI. This CDR3 is 15 amino acids long.

This clonotype was detected only a few times. The rearrangement uses TRBV7-6 and TRBJ2-3; 7 nucleotides line up with TRBD1. The V gene end was trimmed by 5 bases and the J gene end by 6 bases; junction bases not matched to a gene: 20. Looked up from germline, CDR1 is SGHVS and CDR2 is FNYEAQ. The CDR3 covers 18 residues. CDR3 in amino acids: CASSPSRQGASTVDTQYF. The CDR3 bases are TGTGCCAGCAGCCCATCCCGACAGGGCGCGTCCACCGTGGATACGCAGTATTTT.

Notes on this clonotype: This may be a read error, as it is one base from a much larger clone. The chain has TRBV30 and TRBJ2-4; 7 nucleotides line up with TRBD1. This CDR3 spans 16 amino acids. Per germline, CDR1 GTSNPN and CDR2 SVGIG (reference sequence). Trimming at V came to 3 bases and at J to 13 bases, leaving 21 bases not matched to a gene. The CDR3 region has the DNA TGTGCCTGGAGCCAACTCAAGACAGGGATACATTACGGGCAGTACTTC. It yields the protein CAWSQLKTGIHYGQYF. Looking up the rest from reference TRBV30 and TRBJ2-4 gives the full variable domain: SQTIHQWPATLVQPVGSPLSLECTVEGTSNPNLYWYRQAAGRGLQLLFYSVGIGQISSEVPQNLSASRPQDRQFILSSKKLLLSDSGFYLCAWSQLKTGIHYGQYFGAGTRLSVL.

The gene calls are TRBV7-2 and TRBJ2-5; D is perhaps TRBD1 or TRBD2 (5 bases each). Germline assignment: CDR1 SGHTA and CDR2 FQGNSA. CDR3 length: 12 residues. V was cut by 7 bases and J by 11 bases, with 17 bases left in between. The CDR3 loop reads CASNWGRGEQYF. As DNA, the CDR3 is TGTGCCAGCAACTGGGGACGGGGAGAGCAGTACTTC. Together with reference TRBV7-2 and TRBJ2-5, the CDR3 gives the full variable domain: GAGVSQSPSNKVTEKGKDVELRCDPISGHTALYWYRQSLGQGLEFLIYFQGNSAPDKSGLPSDRFSAERTGGSVSTLTIQRTQQEDSAVYLCASNWGRGEQYFGPGTRLLVL.

This clonotype was counted many times. The V call is TRBV7-3, the J call TRBJ2-3; D might be TRBD2 (6 bases). The CDR3 covers 14 residues. Trimming cost V 4 bases and J 4 bases, with 12 bases left between them. CDR1 and CDR2 (germline): SGHTA, FQGTGA. DNA of the CDR3: TGTGCCAGCAGCTCGGGCGCTAGCGCAGATACGCAGTATTTT. Its translation: CASSSGASADTQYF. Filled out from reference TRBV7-3 and TRBJ2-3, the complete variable domain reads GAGVSQTPSNKVTEKGKYVELRCDPISGHTALYWYRQSLGQGPEFLIYFQGTGAADDSGLPNDRFFAVRPEGSVSTLKIQRTERGDSAVYLCASSSGASADTQYFGPGTRLTVL.

The chain uses TRBV9 and TRBJ2-3, with TRBD1 identical over 8 bases. The CDR3 loop spans 15 amino acids. In germline, CDR1 is SGDLS, CDR2 YYNGEE. The V and J ends lost 3 bases and 0 bases, in that order; junction bases with no gene match: 3. The CDR3: CASSADRVSTDTQYF. Written as DNA, the CDR3 is TGTGCCAGCAGCGCGGACAGGGTAAGCACAGATACGCAGTATTTT.